This entry features one T cell receptor (beta chain) sequence. Next came a second PCR, run for about 6 to 11 cycles, which used a sample-barcoded 5' primer along with a J-beta primer mix. A template-switch adaptor containing 12 random nucleotides labeled each cDNA molecule. TCRdb itself ran the 5' RACE reads through MiXCR, one entry per CDR3 protein. The profile shows 1,800,000 or so distinct CDR3 sequences, around 40% of them singletons. These data come from a study of blood T cells in healthy people across ages. Germline loops: CDR1 SNHLY, CDR2 FYNNEI. V dropped 1 base and J dropped 10 bases, with 5 bases sitting between them. The CDR3 runs to 11 residues.

This TCR was recovered from a human donor in good health. The V gene is TRBV2, the J gene TRBJ2-1; D call uncertain. Sequencing was carried out using blood. CDR3 sequence (DNA): TGTGCCAGCAGTGAAGAGGAAGAGCAGTTCTTC. Translated: CASSEEEEQFF.